This T cell receptor beta chain was sequenced for a study of identifying expanded T cells in peripheral blood (dated by TCRdb to between 2018 and 2021). Regarding the research as a whole: Technical replicates were generated by sequencing separate aliquots of the same genomic DNA pool, with four replicates compared pairwise. General conclusions and limits of the study: The authors expected that over much longer intervals, such as months to years, biological variance in healthy repertoires might increase even further. The binomial model flagged around 1.2 differentially abundant clones between technical replicates but about 15 over two weeks and around 19 over approximately 4 weeks. For all healthy donors, the variance in clone template counts between two-week samples rose significantly as total template count increased. Both the number of clones called differentially abundant and the false-positive rate were significantly reduced by the beta-binomial model across all healthy-donor time intervals.

Relative to germline, V is missing 5 bases and J is missing 6 bases, with 3 bases of the junction outside any gene match. CDR1 and CDR2, per the germline V gene, are MDHEN and SYDVKM. Measured from the cysteine to the phenylalanine, the CDR3 is 14 residues long. Only the CDR3 DNA stays, 42 bases, in frame from base 1. The immunoSEQ Assay, which uses bias-controlled multiplex PCR amplification of genomic DNA, was used to profile TCRbeta CDR3 regions. As for how the authors treated the data: To quantify the absolute abundance of each unique TCRbeta CDR3 region, the sequences were collapsed and filtered. Differential abundance was assessed using a binomial (Fisher-equivalent) model and a beta-binomial model in which time-dependent variance fitted from healthy donors was added. Any clone with fewer than 5 combined templates was excluded, and a clone was called differentially abundant if its Benjamini-Hochberg FDR was below 0.01. In the beta-binomial model, variance was expressed as a function of the total template count across the two samples, in the form v = (b*log(k)+a)^2. Entries here come from immuneACCESS through TCRdb and include only in-frame sequences with V and J called. Some clones fail to appear in such tables; in the studies checked, an unresolved V gene covers under half of the shortfall, and the cause of the remainder is unknown. The D gene and trimming were derived from the DNA, and the V and J assignments and clone size from that table. Recorded for this sample are about 91,000 clones; approximately 89% of them occurred a single time. The ten largest clonotypes hold 4% of the sample.

During the collection period, no immune events, such as infections, were documented for the healthy donors. Healthy-donor blood repertoires served as a training cohort to calibrate time-dependent variance in a beta-binomial model of T-cell clone differential abundance. The training cohort included 10 or so healthy donors, of whom 3 were female and 7 were male. An age range of about 29 to 65 years, with an average of about 45 years, was recorded for the donors. Obtained from a commercial supplier, whole blood was collected from each healthy donor at three time points set two to three weeks apart. For immunosequencing, genomic DNA was extracted from whole blood that had not been sorted. Regarding this clone: Its antigen has not been determined. The sample holds no much larger clone one base away, and base qualities are not on file.

Source material: blood. The source of this sequence is a person between 18 and 69 years old in good health. The receptor chain draws on TRBV28 and TRBJ1-5, with 11 bases aligning to TRBD1. The nucleotides are TGTGCCAGCAGTCTCGGGACAGGGGGTCAGCCCCAGCATTTT. Its amino acids are CASSLGTGGQPQHF.